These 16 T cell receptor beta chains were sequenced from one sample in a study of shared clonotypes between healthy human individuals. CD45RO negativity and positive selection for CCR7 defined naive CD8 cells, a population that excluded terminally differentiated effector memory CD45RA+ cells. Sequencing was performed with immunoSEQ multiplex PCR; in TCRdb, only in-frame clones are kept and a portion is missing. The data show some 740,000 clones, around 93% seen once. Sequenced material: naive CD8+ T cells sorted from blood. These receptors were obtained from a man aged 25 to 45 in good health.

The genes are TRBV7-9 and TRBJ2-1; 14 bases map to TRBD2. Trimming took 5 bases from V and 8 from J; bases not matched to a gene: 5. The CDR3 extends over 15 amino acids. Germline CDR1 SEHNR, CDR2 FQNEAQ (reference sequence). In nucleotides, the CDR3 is TGTGCCAGCAGCCGGGGACTAGCGGGAGTAGATGAGCAGTTCTTC. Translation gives CASSRGLAGVDEQFF.

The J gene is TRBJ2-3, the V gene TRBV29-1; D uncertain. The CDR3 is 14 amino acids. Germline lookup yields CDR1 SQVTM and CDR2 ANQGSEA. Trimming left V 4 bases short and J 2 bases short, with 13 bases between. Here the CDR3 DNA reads TGCAGCGTTGTTGGCATCCCAAACACAGATACGCAGTATTTT. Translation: CSVVGIPNTDTQYF.

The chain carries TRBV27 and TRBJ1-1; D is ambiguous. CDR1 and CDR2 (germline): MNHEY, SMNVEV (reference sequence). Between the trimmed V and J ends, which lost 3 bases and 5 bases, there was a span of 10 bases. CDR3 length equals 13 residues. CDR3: CASSFSGLTEAFF. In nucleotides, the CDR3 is TGTGCCAGCAGTTTCTCGGGTCTTACTGAAGCTTTCTTT.

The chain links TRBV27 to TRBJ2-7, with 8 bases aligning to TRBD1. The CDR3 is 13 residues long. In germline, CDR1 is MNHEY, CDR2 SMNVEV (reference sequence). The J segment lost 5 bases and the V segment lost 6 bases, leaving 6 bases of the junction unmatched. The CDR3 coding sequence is TGTGCCAGCAGCATCGGACAGGGCGACGAGCAGTACTTC. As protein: CASSIGQGDEQYF.

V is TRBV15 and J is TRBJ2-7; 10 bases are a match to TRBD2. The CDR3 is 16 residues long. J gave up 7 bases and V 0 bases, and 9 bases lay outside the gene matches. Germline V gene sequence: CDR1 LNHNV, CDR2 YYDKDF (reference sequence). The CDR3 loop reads CATSRDRGVLAGEQYF. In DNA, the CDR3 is TGTGCCACCAGCAGAGATCGGGGGGTACTAGCGGGAGAGCAGTACTTC.

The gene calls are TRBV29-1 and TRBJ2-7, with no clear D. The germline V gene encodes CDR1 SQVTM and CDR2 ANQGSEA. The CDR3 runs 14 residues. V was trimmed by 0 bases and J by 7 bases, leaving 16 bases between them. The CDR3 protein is CSVEDLSRPPEQYF. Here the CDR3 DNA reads TGCAGCGTTGAAGATCTAAGCAGACCTCCGGAGCAGTACTTC.

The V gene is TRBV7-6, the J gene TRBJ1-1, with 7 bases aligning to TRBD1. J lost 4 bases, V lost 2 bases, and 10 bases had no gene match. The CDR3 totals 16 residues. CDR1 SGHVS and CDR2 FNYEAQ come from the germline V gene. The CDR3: CASSLSVPGGITEAFF. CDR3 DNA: TGTGCCAGCAGCTTAAGTGTCCCAGGGGGTATCACTGAAGCTTTCTTT.

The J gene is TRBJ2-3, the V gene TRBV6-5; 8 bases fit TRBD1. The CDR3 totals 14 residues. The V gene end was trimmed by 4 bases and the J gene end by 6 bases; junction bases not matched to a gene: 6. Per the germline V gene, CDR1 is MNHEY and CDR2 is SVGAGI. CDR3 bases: TGTGCCAGCAGTTTCGGACAGGGAGCGGATACGCAGTATTTT. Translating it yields CASSFGQGADTQYF.

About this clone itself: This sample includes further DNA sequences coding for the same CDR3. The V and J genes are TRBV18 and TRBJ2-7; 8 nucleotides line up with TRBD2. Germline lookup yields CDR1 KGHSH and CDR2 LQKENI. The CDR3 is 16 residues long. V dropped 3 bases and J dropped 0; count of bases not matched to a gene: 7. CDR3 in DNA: TGTGCCAGCTCACCCCCGACGGGAGGGAGCTCCTACGAGCAGTACTTC. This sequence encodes CASSPPTGGSSYEQYF.

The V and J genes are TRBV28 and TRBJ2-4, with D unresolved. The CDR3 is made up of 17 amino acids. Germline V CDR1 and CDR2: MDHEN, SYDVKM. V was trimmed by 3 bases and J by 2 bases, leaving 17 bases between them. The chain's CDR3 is CASSFSSAEETKNIQYF. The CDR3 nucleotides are TGTGCCAGCAGTTTTTCGAGTGCCGAGGAAACCAAAAACATTCAGTACTTC.

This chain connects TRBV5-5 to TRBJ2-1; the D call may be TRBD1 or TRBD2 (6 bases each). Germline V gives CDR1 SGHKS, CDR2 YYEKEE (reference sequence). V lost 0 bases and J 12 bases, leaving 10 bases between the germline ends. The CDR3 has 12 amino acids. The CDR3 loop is CASSLEGGSQFF. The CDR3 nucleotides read TGTGCCAGCAGCTTGGAGGGGGGTTCGCAGTTCTTC.

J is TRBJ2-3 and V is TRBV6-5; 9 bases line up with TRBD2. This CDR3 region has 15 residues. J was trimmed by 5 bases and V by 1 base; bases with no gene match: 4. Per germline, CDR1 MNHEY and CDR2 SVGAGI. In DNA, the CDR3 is TGTGCCAGCAGTTACTTTAGCGGGAGTGAAGATACGCAGTATTTT. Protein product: CASSYFSGSEDTQYF.

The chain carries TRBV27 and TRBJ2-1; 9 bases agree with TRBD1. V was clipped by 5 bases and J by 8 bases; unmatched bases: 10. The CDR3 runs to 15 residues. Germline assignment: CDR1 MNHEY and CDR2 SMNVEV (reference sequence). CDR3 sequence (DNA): TGTGCCAGCAGTGTCCGGGACAGGGTCTCCGATGAGCAGTTCTTC. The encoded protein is CASSVRDRVSDEQFF.

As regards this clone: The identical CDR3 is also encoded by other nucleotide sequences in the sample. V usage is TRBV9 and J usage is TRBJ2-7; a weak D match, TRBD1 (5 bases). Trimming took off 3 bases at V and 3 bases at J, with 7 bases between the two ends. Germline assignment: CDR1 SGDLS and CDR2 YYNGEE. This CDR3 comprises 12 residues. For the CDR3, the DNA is TGTGCCAGCAGCGGCAGGGACTACGAGCAGTACTTC. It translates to CASSGRDYEQYF.

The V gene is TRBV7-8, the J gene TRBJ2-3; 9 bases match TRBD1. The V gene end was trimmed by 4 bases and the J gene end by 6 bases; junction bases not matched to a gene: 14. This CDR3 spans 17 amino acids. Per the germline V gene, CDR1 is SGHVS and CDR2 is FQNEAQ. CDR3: CASSSPRTGASYDTQYF. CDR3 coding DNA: TGTGCCAGCAGCTCACCTCGGACAGGGGCGAGTTACGATACGCAGTATTTT.

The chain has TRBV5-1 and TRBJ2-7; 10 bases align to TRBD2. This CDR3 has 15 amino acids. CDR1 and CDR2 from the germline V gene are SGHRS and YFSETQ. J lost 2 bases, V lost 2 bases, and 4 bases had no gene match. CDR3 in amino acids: CASSFGAGGPYEQYF. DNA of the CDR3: TGCGCCAGCAGCTTTGGAGCGGGAGGGCCCTACGAGCAGTACTTC.